The table lists the clone carrying this TCR beta chain with a count of one. Its antigen is not identified. The sample belongs to a study of cytomegalovirus exposure and HLA in healthy donors. Study-wide results and caveats: Sequencing artifact likely explains a cluster of highly shared sequence variants.

Vbeta (60) and Jbeta (13) primers were used in the PCR. Repertoires were generated with immunoSEQ multiplex PCR, while TCRdb's copy carries only in-frame clones and drops some. Of around 39,000 clones in the sample, 77% were seen once. V was pared by 6 bases and J by 1 base, with 9 bases of the junction left unmatched. Germline CDR1 SNHLY, CDR2 FYNNEI. The CDR3 totals 16 residues. Although they were nominally healthy when sampled, donors likely had unrecorded immune exposures. The chain joins TRBV2 to TRBJ1-5, with 7 bases lining up with TRBD1. Sequencing was performed on PBMCs. The receptor's source is a man aged 25-45 years in good health and CMV-seronegative. CDR3 nucleotide sequence: TGTGCCAGCAGACTTACAGGGGCGGGAAGCAATCAGCCCCAGCATTTT. Amino acid sequence: CASRLTGAGSNQPQHF. Complete variable domain (other parts from reference TRBV2 and TRBJ1-5): EPEVTQTPSHQVTQMGQEVILRCVPISNHLYFYWYRQILGQKVEFLVSFYNNEISEKSEIFDDQFSVERPDGSNFTLKIRSTKLEDSAMYFCASRLTGAGSNQPQHFGDGTRLSIL.